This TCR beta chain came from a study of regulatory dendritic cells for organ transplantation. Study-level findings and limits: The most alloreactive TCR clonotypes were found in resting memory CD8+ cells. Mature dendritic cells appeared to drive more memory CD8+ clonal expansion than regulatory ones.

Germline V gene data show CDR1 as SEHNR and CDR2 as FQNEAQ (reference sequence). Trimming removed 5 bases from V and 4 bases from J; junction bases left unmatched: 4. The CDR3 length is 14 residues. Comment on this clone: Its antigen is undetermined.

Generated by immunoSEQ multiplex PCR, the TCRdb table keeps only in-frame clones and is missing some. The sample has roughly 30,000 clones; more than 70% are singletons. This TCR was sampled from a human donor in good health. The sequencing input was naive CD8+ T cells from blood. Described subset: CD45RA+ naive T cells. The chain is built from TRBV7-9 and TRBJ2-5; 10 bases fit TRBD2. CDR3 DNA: TGTGCCAGCAGCCCCGGACTAGCGGTAGAGACCCAGTACTTC. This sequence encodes CASSPGLAVETQYF.